What follows are 9 T cell receptor beta chains derived from one specimen sequenced in a study of post-analysis software for immune sequencing data. Whole-study findings and limits: The study found TRBV5-6, TRBV5-1 and TRBV20-1 among five TRBV segments more frequent in patients than controls.

Tagging with unique molecular identifiers was a feature of the TCR beta cDNA libraries. Using its own MiXCR run on the PCR reads, TCRdb lists one record per CDR3 protein. The data contain roughly 430,000 distinct CDR3 sequences, 39% of them singletons. The antigens of these receptors remain unknown. The sample consisted of blood. These receptors were taken from a girl under 10 years old with multiple sclerosis.

The chain joins TRBV25-1 to TRBJ2-3; tentatively, D is TRBD1 or TRBD2 (6 bases each). This CDR3 contains 14 residues. V lost 5 bases to trimming and J lost 0 bases, with 9 bases between them. Germline values: CDR1 MGHDK, CDR2 SYGVNS. The CDR3 reads CASSRGGSTDTQYF. The CDR3 DNA reads as TGTGCCAGCAGTCGAGGGGGGAGCACAGATACGCAGTATTTT.

This clonotype was observed a handful of times. The chain employs TRBV6-4 and TRBJ1-1, with 8 bases lining up with TRBD1. V lost 6 bases and J lost 6; bases outside the gene matches: 6. Germline V gene lookup returns CDR1 MRHNA and CDR2 SNTAGT. The CDR3 has 13 residues. CDR3 protein: CASSFDRGSEAFF. The CDR3 region has the DNA TGTGCCAGCAGCTTTGACAGGGGTTCTGAAGCTTTCTTT.

The chain couples TRBV25-1 to TRBJ2-7; 8 bases are shared with TRBD1. The CDR3 spans 15 residues. The V gene's germline CDR1 is MGHDK and CDR2 SYGVNS. The V gene end was trimmed by 6 bases and the J gene end by 1 base; junction bases not matched to a gene: 8. CDR3 loop: CASRTAGGKSYEQYF. Written as DNA, the CDR3 is TGTGCCAGCAGAACGGCAGGGGGCAAATCCTACGAGCAGTACTTC.

This clonotype was counted a few times. The V and J genes are TRBV5-1 and TRBJ2-5; D is possibly TRBD2 (5 bases). The CDR3 has 14 residues. Germline V gene sequence: CDR1 SGHRS, CDR2 YFSETQ. V lost 5 bases to trimming and J lost 4 bases, with 15 bases between them. The CDR3 spells CASRPHGIPETQYF. CDR3 nucleotide sequence: TGCGCCAGCAGGCCCCACGGGATTCCAGAGACCCAGTACTTC.

This clonotype was detected a few times. This chain joins TRBV20-1 and TRBJ1-2, with D unclear. This CDR3 is built from 11 residues. Trimming took 3 bases from V and 10 from J, leaving 12 bases between them. Germline V lookup: CDR1 DFQATT, CDR2 SNEGSKA (reference sequence). The CDR3 sequence: CSARVQNLYTF. The CDR3 DNA reads TGCAGTGCTAGGGTCCAGAACCTCTACACCTTC.

This clonotype was seen more than once but under ten times. The gene calls are TRBV4-2 and TRBJ2-7; D possibly corresponds to TRBD2 (6 bases). With 1 base removed from V and 5 bases from J, the gap between germline ends came to 15 bases. This CDR3 is 15 amino acids long. CDR1 and CDR2 from the germline V gene are LGHNA and YNFKEQ. DNA for the CDR3: TGTGCCAGCAGCCAAGTGGCCGGGAGTGGACACGAGCAGTACTTC. Its protein product is CASSQVAGSGHEQYF.

The chain has TRBV7-2 and TRBJ1-3, with no clear D. V was shortened by 2 bases and J by 0 bases, with 8 bases between the two germline ends. Germline CDR1 and CDR2: SGHTA and FQGNSA. This CDR3 is built from 15 residues. CDR3 protein: CASSLWANSGNTIYF. CDR3 coding DNA: TGTGCCAGCAGCTTATGGGCCAACTCTGGAAACACCATATATTTT.

The chain is built from TRBV7-6 and TRBJ1-4, with D perhaps TRBD1 (5 bases). Germline CDR1 reads SGHVS; CDR2 reads FNYEAQ. V lost 7 bases and J 7 bases, leaving 13 bases between the germline ends. The CDR3 consists of 13 residues. DNA for the CDR3: TGTGCCAGCAACATAGAAAGGGGTGAAAAACTGTTTTTT. Encoded protein: CASNIERGEKLFF.

As to this clonotype: A read error may account for a junction end that differs from germline. This sequence joins TRBV5-1 and TRBJ1-1, with 8 bases that match TRBD1. The CDR3 covers 16 residues. Germline V lookup: CDR1 SGHRS, CDR2 YFSETQ. CDR3 sequence: CASSLGKGQANTVAFF. DNA of the CDR3: TGCGCCAGCAGCTTGGGGAAGGGACAGGCGAACACTGTAGCTTTCTTT.